This TCR beta chain was recovered during a study of blood T cell repertoires in COVID-19. Looking at the study overall: In each case, the material was cDNA or gDNA derived from T cells, B-cell-depleted T cells, or PBMCs.

The germline V gene encodes CDR1 SGDLS and CDR2 YYNGEE. This CDR3 contains 14 residues. V shed 4 bases and J shed 14 bases, with 19 bases lying between them. The assay was immunoSEQ multiplex PCR, and TCRdb's table has in-frame clones only and misses some. The repertoire holds about 180,000 clones, approximately 78% seen once, with approximately 15% in the top ten. The rearrangement joins TRBV9 to TRBJ1-6; D is unresolved. The receptor was isolated from a woman between 50 and 59 years old who had recovered from COVID-19. Material: PBMCs or T cells enriched from blood (not recorded which). CDR3 in amino acids: CASSRGFTEPTLHF. In DNA, the CDR3 is TGTGCCAGCAGCAGAGGGTTTACGGAACCGACCCTCCACTTT.